The sequence of this T cell receptor (beta chain) was determined in a study of cytomegalovirus exposure and HLA in healthy donors. Regarding the study as a whole: Later analysis associated a missense DCLRE1C variant with TCR beta V- and J-gene trimming. Sequence variants that were highly shared formed a cluster that was likely a sequencing artifact. In a later analysis, TCR association rates varied by HLA locus: DRB1 most, HLA-C fewest. Later analysis identified about 18,000 TCR beta sequences associated with HLA alleles, using a false discovery rate threshold of 0.05.

Trimming shortened V by 5 bases and J by 3 bases, and 14 bases separated the two germline ends. Germline values: CDR1 SEHNR, CDR2 FQNEAQ (reference sequence). This CDR3 spans 15 amino acids. As concerns this clone: Its antigen is currently unknown.

PCR employed 60 Vbeta and 13 Jbeta primers. Some clones are missing from TCRdb's copy, which holds only in-frame ones; the method was immunoSEQ multiplex PCR. The table has roughly 150,000 clones, 60% to 80% seen once. The specimen sequenced was PBMCs. The J gene is TRBJ1-5, the V gene TRBV7-9, with D hard to call. The TCR originated in a male donor in good health and CMV-seronegative. CDR3 protein: CASSPDTTYNQPQHF. As DNA, the CDR3 is TGTGCCAGCAGCCCAGACACGACCTACAATCAGCCCCAGCATTTT.